The 26 T cell receptor beta chains below all came from one sample that was sequenced in a study of T cell responses to AZD1222 COVID-19 vaccine. Data came from immunoSEQ multiplex PCR; TCRdb stores just in-frame clones and leaves some out. The sample holds 90,000 to 130,000 clones, 87% seen once. The material sequenced was peripheral blood, taken on day 0 of AZD1222 vaccination. These receptors were obtained from an adult in good health.

The chain links TRBV19 to TRBJ1-3; D not certain. This CDR3 is built from 15 residues. The germline V gene has CDR1 LNHDA and CDR2 SQIVND (reference sequence). V was shortened by 2 bases and J by 2 bases, with 10 bases between the two germline ends. For the CDR3, the DNA is TGTGCCAGTAGTATATGGAATACGGCTGGAAACACCATATATTTT. Its translation is CASSIWNTAGNTIYF.

Here the CDR3 DNA reads TGCGCCAGCAGTCACGCAATTAATTCACCCCTCCACTTT. It specifies CASSHAINSPLHF. This chain connects TRBV23-1 to TRBJ1-6; D uncertain. TRBV23-1 is an ORF for which the function is uncertain. CDR3 length: 13 residues. V was cut by 3 bases and J by 6 bases, with 6 bases left in between.

The chain recombines TRBV27 with TRBJ1-3; D is unclear. The germline V and J ends were trimmed by 4 bases and 0 bases, with 7 bases remaining between them. CDR1 and CDR2 (germline): MNHEY, SMNVEV (reference sequence). This CDR3 is 14 amino acids long. In nucleotides, the CDR3 is TGTGCCAGCAGTTCAGCTGCCTCTGGAAACACCATATATTTT. Translation gives CASSSAASGNTIYF.

This clone appeared a single time. The chain is built from TRBV7-9 and TRBJ1-1; no firm D call. The CDR3 runs to 14 residues. Germline CDR1 SEHNR, CDR2 FQNEAQ (reference sequence). V gave up 4 bases and J gave up 1 base, with 10 bases separating them. The CDR3: CASSSGRGNTEAFF. For the CDR3, the DNA is TGTGCCAGCAGCTCCGGCCGAGGGAACACTGAAGCTTTCTTT. Complete variable domain (other parts from reference TRBV7-9 and TRBJ1-1): DTGVSQNPRHKITKRGQNVTFRCDPISEHNRLYWYRQTLGQGPEFLTYFQNEAQLEKSRLLSDRFSAERPKGSFSTLEIQRTEQGDSAMYLCASSSGRGNTEAFFGQGTRLTVV.

The rearrangement uses TRBV14 and TRBJ2-3; D ambiguous. V lost 1 base and J 8 bases, leaving 7 bases between the germline ends. This CDR3 has 12 amino acids. Germline values: CDR1 SGHDN, CDR2 FVKESK. CDR3 in DNA: TGTGCCAGCAGCCAAGGCCCCGGTACGCAGTATTTT. Amino acids: CASSQGPGTQYF.

The CDR3 sequence is CASSQVQGAVGANVLTF. In DNA form, the CDR3 reads TGTGCCAGCAGCCAAGTACAGGGCGCTGTGGGGGCCAACGTCCTGACTTTC. The chain employs TRBV3-1 (or the pseudogene TRBV3-2) and TRBJ2-6; D perhaps matches TRBD1 (6 bases). Deletions cut 1 base from V and 4 bases from J, with 14 bases between. The CDR3 length is 17 residues. Germline values: CDR1 LGHDT, CDR2 YNNKEL (reference sequence).

The chain joins TRBV29-1 to TRBJ1-1; D is undetermined. Germline CDR1 and CDR2: SQVTM and ANQGSEA. The CDR3 extends over 13 amino acids. The V end was cut by 7 bases, the J end by 0 bases, with 12 bases between. The CDR3 DNA follows: TGCAGCGCTGGGGTACAGCTGAACACTGAAGCTTTCTTT. Residues: CSAGVQLNTEAFF.

CDR3 residues: CASSEIKVGRQNTEAFF. The CDR3, as DNA: TGTGCCAGCAGTGAAATTAAAGTGGGACGGCAGAACACTGAAGCTTTCTTT. The chain joins TRBV6-1 to TRBJ1-1; a weak D match, TRBD1 (5 bases). The CDR3 sequence is 17 residues long. Trimming removed 2 bases from V and 1 base from J, with 17 bases in between. Germline CDR1 is MNHNS and CDR2 is SASEGT.

The chain combines TRBV7-2 with TRBJ1-1, with 7 nucleotides matching TRBD1. Germline V gene sequence: CDR1 SGHTA, CDR2 FQGNSA. Unmatched junction bases numbered 7, after V lost 1 base and J lost 5 bases. This CDR3 spans 15 amino acids. Written as DNA, the CDR3 is TGTGCCAGCAGCTTAGATAAGGGGGCGGGGACTGAAGCTTTCTTT. Its translation is CASSLDKGAGTEAFF.

CDR3 nucleotides: TGTGCCAGCAGCGTTATAGCGCCCGGGGAGCTGTTTTTT. Protein product: CASSVIAPGELFF. The chain combines TRBV9 with TRBJ2-2; a weak D match, TRBD2 (5 bases). The germline CDR1 and CDR2 sequences are SGDLS and YYNGEE. The V end lost 2 bases, the J end lost 6 bases, and 8 bases lay between the germline ends. This CDR3 region has 13 residues.

The chain links TRBV9 to TRBJ1-2; D is ambiguous. The V end was cut by 3 bases, the J end by 2 bases, with 11 bases between. Germline CDR1 is SGDLS and CDR2 is YYNGEE. This CDR3 has 14 amino acids. CDR3 nucleotides: TGTGCCAGCAGCGCGCCCTGGAGGAACTATGGCTACACCTTC. Its protein is CASSAPWRNYGYTF.

The V call is TRBV4-2, the J call TRBJ1-6; D not certain. V was cut by 0 bases and J by 8 bases, with 14 bases left in between. The CDR3 spans 16 residues. Germline-derived CDR1 and CDR2 are LGHNA and YNFKEQ. The CDR3 DNA reads as TGTGCCAGCAGCCAAGATGTGAAAAACAGCCATTCACCCCTCCACTTT. As protein: CASSQDVKNSHSPLHF.

This clone was found a few times. The V call is TRBV2, the J call TRBJ1-3; D is possibly TRBD1 (5 bases). The germline V gene encodes CDR1 SNHLY and CDR2 FYNNEI. The CDR3 spans 14 residues. Trimming left V 1 base short and J 3 bases short, with 7 bases between. CDR3 amino acids: CASSEERGGNTIYF. The CDR3 nucleotides read TGTGCCAGCAGTGAAGAAAGGGGTGGAAACACCATATATTTT.

The V call is TRBV12-3 or TRBV12-4, the J call TRBJ2-7, with D perhaps given as TRBD1 or TRBD2 (5 bases each). This CDR3 contains 13 residues. V lost 0 bases to trimming and J lost 6 bases, with 9 bases between them. The CDR3 DNA reads TGTGCCAGCAGTTTAGCCGAGGGGTCCGAGCAGTACTTC. Translating gives CASSLAEGSEQYF.

The V call is TRBV19, the J call TRBJ2-1; 7 positions match TRBD2. The CDR3 loop spans 19 amino acids. Germline CDR1 is LNHDA and CDR2 is SQIVND (reference sequence). V lost 9 bases, J lost 2 bases, and 22 bases stayed unmatched. CDR3 coding DNA: TGTGCCAGCTCCGCGAGGGGCGGGAGCTTCGAGTCCCCCTACAATGAGCAGTTCTTC. Translated, it gives CASSARGGSFESPYNEQFF.

The chain combines TRBV3-1 (or the pseudogene TRBV3-2) with TRBJ1-6, with no clear D. The CDR3 sequence is 16 residues long. Germline values: CDR1 LGHDT, CDR2 YNNKEL (reference sequence). Trimming shortened V by 1 base and J by 5 bases, and 12 bases separated the two germline ends. In DNA, the CDR3 is TGTGCCAGCAGCCAAGGGGCGGGTGGCGATAATTCACCCCTCCACTTT. The encoded protein is CASSQGAGGDNSPLHF.

This chain links TRBV5-1 with TRBJ2-7, with D possibly being TRBD1 or TRBD2 (5 bases each). Trimming took off 2 bases at V and 3 bases at J, with 15 bases between the two ends. The CDR3 runs 15 residues. Germline loops: CDR1 SGHRS, CDR2 YFSETQ. This CDR3 reads CASSFAGTAHYEQYF. The CDR3 nucleotides are TGCGCCAGCAGCTTTGCCGGGACGGCACACTACGAGCAGTACTTC.

The chain uses TRBV7-8 and TRBJ1-1; D is undetermined. Germline V gene sequence: CDR1 SGHVS, CDR2 FQNEAQ. CDR3 length: 14 residues. Trimming cost V 4 bases and J 0 bases, with 9 bases left between them. In DNA form, the CDR3 reads TGTGCCAGCAGCTACGATCATTTGAACACTGAAGCTTTCTTT. Translating gives CASSYDHLNTEAFF.

The CDR3 DNA is TGTGCCAGCAGCGCCGAGGTAAGCAATGAGCAGTTCTTC. Residues: CASSAEVSNEQFF. The chain recombines TRBV9 with TRBJ2-1, with no clear D. Germline V CDR1 and CDR2: SGDLS, YYNGEE. V lost 3 bases to trimming and J lost 6 bases, with 10 bases between them. This CDR3 has 13 residues.

The V call is TRBV25-1, the J call TRBJ1-3; D call uncertain. Germline CDR1 MGHDK, CDR2 SYGVNS. The CDR3 runs 11 residues. V was clipped by 5 bases and J by 8 bases, with 7 bases between them. CDR3 DNA: TGTGCCAGCAGTCAGGAAGACACCATATATTTT. Its protein is CASSQEDTIYF. Combining the CDR3 with reference TRBV25-1 and TRBJ1-3 gives the whole variable domain EADIYQTPRYLVIGTGKKITLECSQTMGHDKMYWYQQDPGMELHLIHYSYGVNSTEKGDLSSESTVSRIRTEHFPLTLESARPSHTSQYLCASSQEDTIYFGEGSWLTVV.

The rearrangement links TRBV4-2 to TRBJ2-3; 14 bases line up with TRBD2. V shed 5 bases and J 1 base; nucleotides not matched to a gene: 8. CDR1 and CDR2 from the germline V gene are LGHNA and YNFKEQ. The CDR3 is made up of 18 amino acids. DNA for the CDR3: TGTGCCAGCAGCTCCGGGACTAGCGGGGGTGGGGGCACAGATACGCAGTATTTT. Translated, it gives CASSSGTSGGGGTDTQYF.

This chain uses TRBV7-9 with TRBJ2-1, with 10 bases matching TRBD2. V lost 5 bases, J lost 4 bases, and 2 bases stayed unmatched. There are 14 residues in the CDR3. Looked up from germline, CDR1 is SEHNR and CDR2 is FQNEAQ (reference sequence). The CDR3 nucleotides read TGTGCCAGCAGCCGGACTAGCGGATACAATGAGCAGTTCTTC. Protein product: CASSRTSGYNEQFF.

J is TRBJ2-2 and V is TRBV7-2; D unclear. This CDR3 region has 15 residues. The V and J ends lost 1 base and 1 base respectively, with 7 bases between them. The germline CDR1 and CDR2 sequences are SGHTA and FQGNSA. For the CDR3, the DNA is TGTGCCAGCAGCTTAGTTCCAGGGAACACCGGGGAGCTGTTTTTT. It codes for CASSLVPGNTGELFF.

V and J are TRBV10-3 and TRBJ2-1, with TRBD2 matching 11 bases. The CDR3 has 15 amino acids. Germline V lookup: CDR1 ENHRY, CDR2 SYGVKD. Losses at the gene ends were 9 bases for V and 5 bases for J; bases not matched to a gene: 9. The CDR3 DNA follows: TGTGCCATTCGGACCCTAGCGGGAGGCGACAATGAGCAGTTCTTC. Translated: CAIRTLAGGDNEQFF.

A single count supports this clone. The chain carries TRBV5-1 and TRBJ1-1; possibly TRBD1 for D (5 bases). The ends were cut back, 2 bases at V and 0 bases at J, with 11 bases in the middle. The CDR3 sequence is 15 residues long. Germline V gives CDR1 SGHRS, CDR2 YFSETQ. The CDR3 spells CASSLTGAVNTEAFF. The CDR3 DNA reads TGCGCCAGCAGCTTAACCGGGGCGGTGAACACTGAAGCTTTCTTT.

The chain is built from TRBV9 and TRBJ2-6; D is tentatively TRBD1 or TRBD2 (6 bases each). The germline V and J ends were trimmed by 0 bases and 15 bases, with 16 bases remaining between them. The CDR3 sequence is 14 residues long. Germline V CDR1 and CDR2: SGDLS, YYNGEE. CDR3 protein: CASSVDYGTGALTF. CDR3 coding DNA: TGTGCCAGCAGCGTAGATTACGGTACGGGGGCCCTGACTTTC.